This TCR beta chain was sequenced for a study of T cell responses to AZD1222 COVID-19 vaccine (dated by TCRdb to about 2021). Turning to the overall study: A total of under 250 trial participants underwent TCR sequencing, of whom about 200 had received two doses of AZD1222 and some 25 had received two doses of the MenACWY control vaccine. Trial participants were enrolled by age into 18-55, 56-69 and 70-plus year subgroups, with around 140, 26 and 57 TCR-sequenced participants respectively. Beyond this particular receptor, the publication reports: Reportedly, close to half of the unique spike-specific TCRs recognized epitopes lying outside the regions that are mutated in the B.1.351 and B.1.1.7 variants. In the small 56-69-year group, the increase in depth fell short of significance, most likely because of low power. The whole spike protein was spanned by vaccine-associated CD4 TCRs, and dominant responses were seen in regions 160-218 and 743-854. Conclusions about previously exposed vaccinees were limited because only six or seven AZD1222 recipients were SARS-CoV-2 seropositive at baseline. Because no samples from the day 14 peak response were available, repertoires could be characterized only after the peak T cell response. Most participants were white British and females outnumbered males, and the authors suggested that clonal diversity may have been underestimated. After two AZD1222 doses, spike-specific TCR breadth and depth were significantly higher than at day 0 and than in MenACWY recipients.

With regard to this clone: This receptor's antigen is unknown. No per-base quality is available; no much larger clone lies one base away.

The CDR3 regions of human TCRbeta chains were subjected to immunosequencing. On the study's bioinformatics: Repertoire TCRs were checked for matches against a reference library of SARS-CoV-2-specific TCRs that had been generated using the MIRA antigen-specificity platform. Breadth was defined as the fraction of unique TCRs that were SARS-CoV-2-associated. Depth was defined as the fraction of total T cells that were SARS-CoV-2-associated. Using the MIRA data, each spike-specific TCR was mapped to the spike region that the TCR reacts to and placed in a CD4 or CD8 class. Log10-transformed breadth and depth values were compared by one-way ANOVA with Sidak's multiple comparisons tests. The clones in this table, taken by TCRdb from immuneACCESS, are in-frame only. Not every clone is retained; where verified, under half of the shortfall comes from an unresolved V gene, and the cause of the rest is unknown. V, J and clone size were drawn from that table, and D and trimming were deduced from the DNA. This sample has about 24,000 clones in its table, and about 86% of those were observed once. The biggest ten clones account for 7.8% of the sample.

V drops 4 bases and J drops 2 bases, leaving 5 bases in between. From the germline V gene, CDR1 is SGDLS and CDR2 is YYNGEE. From the cysteine through the phenylalanine, the CDR3 covers 12 amino acids. Solely the CDR3 DNA is kept, with 36 bases framed from the first base. This sample's time point label indicates: about 28 days (+/-7) after the second vaccine dose. Because spike-specific TCR depth and breadth did not differ between the two schedules, AZD1222 recipients who got a second dose at roughly 4 weeks were pooled with those who got a second dose at roughly 12 weeks. Vaccinee samples were obtained from the UK trials COV001 and COV002, which included a single-blind randomized controlled phase 2/3 trial of AZD1222 (ChAdOx1 nCoV-19) in healthy adults. For TCRbeta chain sequencing, PBMC samples from trial participants were taken at day 0 and at day 28 after the second dose.

The chain joins TRBV9 to TRBJ2-3; no D gene call is confident. The starting material was peripheral blood, obtained 28 days after the second AZD1222 dose. The sequence was collected from an adult who received the AZD1222 COVID-19 vaccine. The CDR3 region has the sequence CASSRVTDTQYF. The DNA sequence is TGTGCCAGCAGCCGGGTCACAGATACGCAGTATTTT.